The 20 T cell receptor beta chains reported below all come from one sample, sequenced in a study of CD8 T cells in Susac syndrome. When the RNA was reverse transcribed, random hexamers were used with an input of roughly 0.45 to 1 ug. MiXCR, run by TCRdb on the immunoSEQ multiplex PCR reads, gives a single entry per CDR3 protein. The sample yields some 160,000 distinct CDR3 sequences, roughly nine tenths seen once. The sample was CD4+ T cells from PBMCs. The receptor source for this set is a human donor in good health.

The chain is built from TRBV28 and TRBJ2-3; D is undetermined. V lost 3 bases and J lost 4, with 8 bases in between. The CDR3 spans 13 residues. Germline assignment: CDR1 MDHEN and CDR2 SYDVKM. The CDR3 nucleotides read TGTGCCAGCAGTTTCCCAGGAGCAGATACGCAGTATTTT. Translated: CASSFPGADTQYF.

The genes are TRBV7-2 and TRBJ2-3; D is unclear. Trimming stripped 2 bases from V and 2 bases from J, with 11 bases between. Germline values: CDR1 SGHTA, CDR2 FQGNSA. CDR3 length equals 15 residues. CDR3 sequence reads: CASSLRPPSTDTQYF. The CDR3 nucleotides read TGTGCCAGCAGCTTAAGACCTCCCTCCACAGATACGCAGTATTTT.

The V gene is TRBV20-1, the J gene TRBJ2-1; tentative D call: TRBD1 (5 bases). The CDR3 loop spans 14 amino acids. Germline V CDR1 and CDR2: DFQATT, SNEGSKA (reference sequence). V dropped 5 bases and J dropped 1 base, with 12 bases sitting between them. As DNA, the CDR3 is TGCAGTGCTCCCCTCAAGGGGTCCTACAATGAGCAGTTCTTC. Translated: CSAPLKGSYNEQFF.

The CDR3: CASSRTGSSYNEQFF. The CDR3 bases are TGTGCCAGCAGCCGAACTGGGAGCTCCTACAATGAGCAGTTCTTC. This rearrangement joins TRBV6-4 to TRBJ2-1, with D possibly being TRBD2 (5 bases). The CDR3 is 15 residues long. V lost 6 bases and J lost 0, with 12 bases in between. CDR1 and CDR2 from the germline V gene are MRHNA and SNTAGT.

J is TRBJ2-5 and V is TRBV29-1; 7 nucleotides agree with TRBD1. Per the germline V gene, CDR1 is SQVTM and CDR2 is ANQGSEA. The ends lost 6 bases at V and 5 bases at J; junction bases unmatched: 6. CDR3 length: 12 residues. This CDR3 reads CSVRQGRETQYF. Here the CDR3 DNA reads TGCAGCGTAAGACAGGGCCGGGAGACCCAGTACTTC.

The gene calls are TRBV9 and TRBJ1-2; 8 positions agree with TRBD1. V dropped 3 bases and J dropped 8; count of bases not matched to a gene: 9. The germline V gene encodes CDR1 SGDLS and CDR2 YYNGEE. The length of the CDR3 is 14 residues. CDR3 DNA: TGTGCCAGCAGCGGTCCCGGGACAGGTCCCGGCTACACCTTC. It codes for CASSGPGTGPGYTF.

The chain uses TRBV27 and TRBJ1-6, with TRBD1 as a possible D gene (5 bases). This CDR3 comprises 14 residues. V lost 8 bases to trimming and J lost 6 bases, with 14 bases between them. CDR1 is MNHEY and CDR2 is SMNVEV in the germline V gene (reference sequence). CDR3 protein: CASGSRVGNSPLHF. The CDR3 nucleotides are TGTGCCAGCGGCTCCAGGGTTGGTAATTCACCCCTCCACTTT.

This chain links TRBV11-1 with TRBJ2-3, with a tentative D call TRBD2 (5 bases). Trimming cost V 5 bases and J 5 bases, with 20 bases left between them. The CDR3 sequence is 16 residues long. Germline lookup yields CDR1 SGHAT and CDR2 FQDESV (reference sequence). This chain's CDR3 is CASSRELVSRRDTQYF. Written as DNA, the CDR3 is TGTGCCAGCAGCCGCGAACTAGTTTCCCGACGAGATACGCAGTATTTT.

This clonotype was seen only a few times. V usage is TRBV5-1 and J usage is TRBJ1-2; the match to TRBD1 covers 8 bases. Germline trimming cut 7 bases from V and 0 bases from J; bases unmatched to any gene: 17. CDR1 and CDR2 from the germline V gene are SGHRS and YFSETQ. CDR3 length: 18 amino acids. DNA of the CDR3: TGCGCCAGCCAAGTCGGGGACAGGTCGACTCTCGCTAACTATGGCTACACCTTC. It is translated as CASQVGDRSTLANYGYTF. Drawing the rest from reference TRBV5-1 and TRBJ1-2, the complete variable domain is KAGVTQTPRYLIKTRGQQVTLSCSPISGHRSVSWYQQTPGQGLQFLFEYFSETQRNKGNFPGRFSGRQFSNSRSEMNVSTLELGDSALYLCASQVGDRSTLANYGYTFGSGTRLTVV.

V and J are TRBV20-1 and TRBJ2-6; tentative D call: TRBD1 (6 bases). V shed 5 bases and J shed 0 bases, with 8 bases lying between them. Germline CDR1 reads DFQATT; CDR2 reads SNEGSKA (reference sequence). This CDR3 is 14 amino acids long. CDR3 loop: CSARDTSGANVLTF. The CDR3 bases are TGCAGTGCTCGGGACACCTCTGGGGCCAACGTCCTGACTTTC.

The chain recombines TRBV5-1 with TRBJ2-1; D not certain. The germline V gene has CDR1 SGHRS and CDR2 YFSETQ. The CDR3 has 15 residues. V lost 0 bases to trimming and J lost 2 bases, with 9 bases between them. The CDR3 protein is CASSLESTTYNEQFF. CDR3 in DNA: TGCGCCAGCAGCTTGGAGTCAACTACCTACAATGAGCAGTTCTTC.

This clonotype is a singleton in its sample. The gene calls are TRBV5-1 and TRBJ2-7; D remains unclear. This CDR3 has 14 amino acids. V was trimmed by 2 bases and J by 3 bases, leaving 12 bases between them. The germline gives CDR1 SGHRS, CDR2 YFSETQ. In nucleotides, the CDR3 is TGCGCCAGCAGCTTCATAGAAATAGGCTACGAGCAGTACTTC. The encoded protein is CASSFIEIGYEQYF.

V gene TRBV5-4 combines with J gene TRBJ2-7; perhaps TRBD1 as D (6 bases). Germline assignment: CDR1 SGHNT and CDR2 YYREEE (reference sequence). There are 15 residues in the CDR3. The ends were cut back, 1 base at V and 3 bases at J, with 14 bases in the middle. In nucleotides, the CDR3 is TGTGCCAGCAGCTTGCCAGGGGATAAGGACTACGAGCAGTACTTC. Translation gives CASSLPGDKDYEQYF.

The rearrangement uses TRBV27 and TRBJ2-5; 12 bases align to TRBD2. The CDR3 extends over 17 amino acids. Germline trimming cut 0 bases from V and 1 base from J; bases unmatched to any gene: 3. Per the germline V gene, CDR1 is MNHEY and CDR2 is SMNVEV (reference sequence). As DNA, the CDR3 is TGTGCCAGCAGTTTATCTGGGACTAGCGGGTTCCAAGAGACCCAGTACTTC. Its translation is CASSLSGTSGFQETQYF.

The V call is TRBV7-3, the J call TRBJ2-1; possible D gene TRBD2, 7 bases. The length of the CDR3 is 14 residues. The germline CDR1 and CDR2 sequences are SGHTA and FQGTGA. V lost 11 bases and J lost 3, with 17 bases in between. CDR3 in DNA: TGTGCCCGACGGGGGGCTCCCTTCTACAATGAGCAGTTCTTC. It encodes CARRGAPFYNEQFF.

For the CDR3, the DNA is TGTGCCATCAGTGAAGGGACAGGGTACCAGCCCCAGCATTTT. This gives the protein CAISEGTGYQPQHF. The V call is TRBV10-3, the J call TRBJ1-5, with TRBD1 identical over 9 bases. The CDR3 runs 14 residues. V trimming: 3 bases; J trimming: 7 bases; junction bases outside the gene matches: 4. Germline CDR1 reads ENHRY; CDR2 reads SYGVKD.

V usage is TRBV20-1 and J usage is TRBJ2-2, with 13 bases aligning to TRBD2. Looked up from germline, CDR1 is DFQATT and CDR2 is SNEGSKA (reference sequence). The CDR3 is 18 amino acids. V lost 6 bases, J lost 3 bases, and 13 bases stayed unmatched. CDR3 loop: CSAPSPGLAGWDTGELFF. The CDR3 nucleotides read TGCAGTGCCCCGTCCCCGGGACTAGCGGGGTGGGACACCGGGGAGCTGTTTTTT.

V usage is TRBV5-6 and J usage is TRBJ1-4; a weak D match, TRBD1 (5 bases). Germline V gives CDR1 SGHDT, CDR2 YYEEEE. This CDR3 spans 14 amino acids. V lost 2 bases and J 7 bases, leaving 12 bases between the germline ends. In DNA form, the CDR3 reads TGTGCCAGCAGCTTAGGGACCCCTTTTGAAAAACTGTTTTTT. Protein sequence: CASSLGTPFEKLFF.

The rearrangement joins TRBV7-2 to TRBJ1-1, with a tentative D call TRBD1 (5 bases). Trimming stripped 3 bases from V and 0 bases from J, with 11 bases between. Per germline, CDR1 SGHTA and CDR2 FQGNSA. This CDR3 comprises 15 residues. CDR3 nucleotide sequence: TGTGCCAGCAGCTTCCAAGGGGCAATGAACACTGAAGCTTTCTTT. Translated: CASSFQGAMNTEAFF.

The chain uses TRBV6-2 or TRBV6-3 and TRBJ1-2; 7 bases are shared with TRBD1. The CDR3 is 14 amino acids. J was trimmed by 6 bases and V by 2 bases; bases with no gene match: 6. Germline V CDR1 and CDR2: MNHEY, SVGEGT. This chain's CDR3 is CASSYVNRGDGYTF. The CDR3 nucleotides read TGTGCCAGCAGTTACGTCAACAGGGGAGATGGCTACACCTTC.